This TCR beta chain originates from a study of identical twins. The germline gives CDR1 DFQATT, CDR2 SNEGSKA (reference sequence). The CDR3 extends over 15 amino acids. J was trimmed by 10 bases and V by 2 bases; bases with no gene match: 13. Of note for this clonotype: The target antigen is unknown.

A universal primer site was added by template switching, and unique molecular identifiers were carried by the cDNA. TCRdb re-called the 5' RACE reads through MiXCR, storing one row per CDR3 protein. The sample carries 1.5 million or so distinct CDR3 sequences, roughly 35% recorded once. General observations from the study: Fewer insertions characterized abundant cord blood beta clonotypes, whereas memory repertoires showed none. Diverse VJ usage suggested most zero-insertion clonotypes were not invariant T cells. Low generation-probability sequences were in excess among twin-shared out-of-frame alpha sequences.

The sample comprised cord blood. This TCR was sampled from a newborn girl in good health. The chain combines TRBV20-1 with TRBJ1-4; 7 bases fit TRBD1. CDR3 bases: TGCAGTGCTAGAAAACCCGACAGGGCGGACGGAAAACTGTTTTTT. It encodes CSARKPDRADGKLFF.